These 14 T cell receptor beta chains share one sample of origin, sequenced in a study of T cells in localized non-small cell lung cancer. Using immunoSEQ multiplex PCR, the repertoire was profiled, and TCRdb retains in-frame clones only, with some absent. Of about 23,000 clones listed, about four fifths are singletons. This sample comprised PBMCs, obtained before any cancer treatment. These receptors all stem from a man between 40 and 70 years old with stage II lung adenocarcinoma.

This chain connects TRBV7-3 to TRBJ2-1, with TRBD2 matching over 10 bases. This CDR3 comprises 15 residues. CDR1 is SGHTA, CDR2 FQGTGA, per germline. The J segment lost 5 bases and the V segment lost 5 bases, leaving 6 bases of the junction unmatched. CDR3 bases: TGTGCCAGCAGCCTCGGGACTAGCGCCAACAATGAGCAGTTCTTC. Protein: CASSLGTSANNEQFF.

This chain joins TRBV25-1 and TRBJ1-5; a weak D match, TRBD1 (5 bases). The CDR3 runs to 14 residues. V lost 4 bases and J lost 2, with 9 bases in between. Germline V gene sequence: CDR1 MGHDK, CDR2 SYGVNS. In nucleotides, the CDR3 is TGTGCCAGCAGTGGGCAGGGTGGCAATCAGCCCCAGCATTTT. Translation gives CASSGQGGNQPQHF.

The V call is TRBV29-1, the J call TRBJ1-1; D may be TRBD1 (6 bases). Per the germline V gene, CDR1 is SQVTM and CDR2 is ANQGSEA. Trimming removed 7 bases at V and 1 base at J, with 10 bases between. This CDR3 spans 12 amino acids. CDR3 in DNA: TGCAGCGCGGGACACTCGAACACTGAAGCTTTCTTT. Translating it yields CSAGHSNTEAFF. The complete variable domain, with remaining parts taken from reference TRBV29-1 and TRBJ1-1, reads SAVISQKPSRDICQRGTSLTIQCQVDSQVTMMFWYRQQPGQSLTLIATANQGSEATYESGFVIDKFPISRPNLTFSTLTVSNMSPEDSSIYLCSAGHSNTEAFFGQGTRLTVV.

The sample holds one count of this clone. This chain uses TRBV4-1 with TRBJ1-1; D remains unclear. Trimming removed 1 base at V and 1 base at J, with 19 bases between. Germline CDR1 and CDR2: MGHRA and YSYEKL. The CDR3 spans 18 residues. The CDR3 region has the DNA TGCGCCAGCAGCCAAGCGGGAGATTTAGTTGGGAAGAACACTGAAGCTTTCTTT. Encoded protein: CASSQAGDLVGKNTEAFF.

The chain combines TRBV7-2 with TRBJ2-4; D is unclear. CDR1 and CDR2 from the germline V gene are SGHTA and FQGNSA. The CDR3 is made up of 14 amino acids. The ends were cut back, 3 bases at V and 3 bases at J, with 9 bases in the middle. The CDR3 sequence is CASSFDNGKNIQYF. The DNA for the CDR3 is TGTGCCAGCAGCTTTGATAACGGCAAAAACATTCAGTACTTC.

The rearrangement uses TRBV10-2 and TRBJ1-6, with a possible D match to TRBD1 (5 bases). The germline V and J ends were trimmed by 6 bases and 7 bases, with 16 bases remaining between them. Germline V lookup: CDR1 WSHSY, CDR2 SAAADI. This CDR3 comprises 15 residues. The CDR3 DNA follows: TGCGCCAGCAGACCAACCGGGACGGAAAATTCACCCCTCCACTTT. Translating it yields CASRPTGTENSPLHF.

This chain connects TRBV28 to TRBJ2-2, with D possibly TRBD2 on 6 matching bases. Per the germline V gene, CDR1 is MDHEN and CDR2 is SYDVKM. Deletions cut 4 bases from V and 3 bases from J, with 15 bases between. The CDR3 length is 16 residues. The CDR3 bases are TGTGCCAGCAGTTCCCCCAGGGCGGGGTACACCGGGGAGCTGTTTTTT. Translated: CASSSPRAGYTGELFF.

The chain is built from TRBV30 and TRBJ1-2; D unresolved. This CDR3 has 12 amino acids. Between the trimmed V and J ends, which lost 2 bases and 8 bases, there was a span of 12 bases. Looked up from germline, CDR1 is GTSNPN and CDR2 is SVGIG (reference sequence). The CDR3 DNA follows: TGTGCCTGGAGTCCCTACGGGAGCGGCTACACCTTC. Translating gives CAWSPYGSGYTF.

The rearrangement joins TRBV19 to TRBJ1-4; D is perhaps TRBD1 (5 bases). Germline loops: CDR1 LNHDA, CDR2 SQIVND (reference sequence). The CDR3 loop spans 16 amino acids. With 3 bases removed from V and 5 bases from J, the gap between germline ends came to 16 bases. The CDR3 loop reads CASSIRAKLLNEKLFF. The CDR3 bases are TGTGCCAGTAGTATCAGGGCGAAGCTCCTAAATGAAAAACTGTTTTTT.

CDR3 region: CASSPPLGTEFQETQYF. The DNA for the CDR3 is TGTGCCAGCTCACCACCTTTGGGGACAGAGTTCCAAGAGACCCAGTACTTC. The chain is built from TRBV18 and TRBJ2-5, with 7 bases identical to TRBD1. V was clipped by 0 bases and J by 1 base; unmatched bases: 8. The length of the CDR3 is 17 residues. Germline V gene data show CDR1 as KGHSH and CDR2 as LQKENI.

CDR3 protein: CASSTSGTADTQYF. DNA for the CDR3: TGTGCCAGTTCGACTAGCGGGACCGCAGATACGCAGTATTTT. The chain uses TRBV4-2 and TRBJ2-3; TRBD2 matches 11 bases. Germline V CDR1 and CDR2: LGHNA, YNFKEQ. J gave up 4 bases and V 9 bases, and 6 bases lay outside the gene matches. The CDR3 consists of 14 residues.

The chain is built from TRBV15 and TRBJ2-5, with 7 bases aligning to TRBD1. V was pared by 3 bases and J by 2 bases, with 0 bases of the junction left unmatched. CDR1 and CDR2 (germline): LNHNV, YYDKDF (reference sequence). The CDR3 length is 13 residues. The CDR3: CATSRDRQETQYF. In nucleotides, the CDR3 is TGTGCCACCAGCAGGGACAGGCAAGAGACCCAGTACTTC.

V and J are TRBV2 and TRBJ2-1; D is possibly TRBD2 (6 bases). V gave up 4 bases and J gave up 10 bases, with 11 bases separating them. The CDR3 loop spans 12 amino acids. Germline V gene data show CDR1 as SNHLY and CDR2 as FYNNEI. CDR3 sequence (DNA): TGTGCCAGCAGTGTCAGGGAGGCGGAGCAGTTCTTC. Amino acid sequence: CASSVREAEQFF.

The chain joins TRBV7-2 to TRBJ2-5; D ambiguous. This CDR3 is built from 13 residues. Trimming left V 0 bases short and J 10 bases short, with 12 bases between. Germline CDR1 reads SGHTA; CDR2 reads FQGNSA. CDR3 sequence reads: CASSLALREIQYF. In DNA form, the CDR3 reads TGTGCCAGCAGCTTAGCCCTTAGAGAAATCCAGTACTTC. Full variable domain (rest looked up from reference TRBV7-2 and TRBJ2-5): GAGVSQSPSNKVTEKGKDVELRCDPISGHTALYWYRQSLGQGLEFLIYFQGNSAPDKSGLPSDRFSAERTGGSVSTLTIQRTQQEDSAVYLCASSLALREIQYFGPGTRLLVL.